Listed below are T cell receptor beta chains from one sample, sequenced in a study of blood T cell repertoires in COVID-19. TCRdb's table, derived via immunoSEQ multiplex PCR, lists solely in-frame clones and lacks some. Of 150,000 to 200,000 clones listed, 84% are singletons. Input material: PBMCs or T cells enriched from blood (not recorded which). The receptors originated from a woman under 40 who had been exposed to COVID-19. Each CDR3 is given with its conserved first and last residue. The order of the fields is J gene, V gene, D gene, CDR3 length, CDR3 protein. D genes are given only for firm matches.

TRBJ2-2 TRBV9 TRBD2 21 CASSVPDSRLAGARNTGELFF
TRBJ2-7 TRBV11-2 . 18 CASSLDLLAFGSSNEQYF
TRBJ2-3 TRBV7-3 TRBD2 15 CASSSTSGGADTQYF
TRBJ1-4 TRBV5-1 TRBD1 15 CASSAGRTGNEKLFF
TRBJ2-7 TRBV15 TRBD1 15 CATSRVPTGGYEQYF
TRBJ1-4 TRBV5-6 TRBD1 18 CASSLERHRTGANEKLFF
TRBJ1-5 TRBV3-1/TRBV3-2 . 14 CASSQLYRNQPQHF
TRBJ2-3 TRBV3-1/TRBV3-2 TRBD2 15 CASSLGSGGTDTQYF
TRBJ2-3 TRBV4-1 TRBD2 19 CASSQDRRLAGAHTDTQYF
TRBJ2-6 TRBV9 . 14 CASSEPVGANVLTF
TRBJ2-7 TRBV9 TRBD2 15 CASSRYSGLAAEQYF
TRBJ2-7 TRBV2 TRBD1 14 CASSESTGELEQYF
TRBJ2-5 TRBV5-1 TRBD2 16 CASSTPAGDVQETQYF
TRBJ1-1 TRBV12-3/TRBV12-4 TRBD1 11 CASRSKGAAFF
TRBJ2-7 TRBV5-8 . 14 CASSLTEKGYEQYF
TRBJ1-1 TRBV4-3 . 14 CASSPGGRTSEAFF
TRBJ2-2 TRBV4-1 TRBD2 16 CASSKGTSGVGGELFF
TRBJ2-5 TRBV25-1 TRBD1 15 CASSPEGTGWETQYF
TRBJ2-7 TRBV7-2 TRBD2 14 CASSSQRGSYEQYF
TRBJ1-5 TRBV11-2 . 16 CASSLERGDSNQPQHF
TRBJ2-3 TRBV6-5 TRBD1 14 CASRRQGSTDTQYF
TRBJ1-5 TRBV27 . 15 CASKITGHSNQPQHF
TRBJ2-3 TRBV5-1 . 13 CASSSGSTDTQYF
TRBJ1-1 TRBV5-1 TRBD1 14 CASSLTGVYTEAFF
TRBJ1-2 TRBV7-2 . 13 CASSMAGNYGYTF
TRBJ2-7 TRBV5-4 TRBD1 14 CASSPGQGTNEQYF
TRBJ2-5 TRBV30 TRBD1 14 CAWSVGQGRETQYF
TRBJ1-5 TRBV13 . 13 CASSLAKNQPQHF
TRBJ1-5 TRBV9 . 12 CGVGGRNQPQHF
TRBJ2-3 TRBV27 . 13 CASSLRVTDTQYF
TRBJ1-5 TRBV9 TRBD1 15 CASSVAGGDAQPQHF
TRBJ1-2 TRBV4-1 . 15 CASSQGPQADYGYTF
TRBJ1-2 TRBV6-5 . 14 CASSYTGPRYGYTF
TRBJ1-1 TRBV7-9 . 15 CASSEPGHYNTEAFF
TRBJ1-1 TRBV19 TRBD1 13 CASSNGQGAEAFF
TRBJ2-1 TRBV7-2 TRBD2 14 CASSFGLAGGEQFF
TRBJ1-3 TRBV11-2 . 13 CASSLQYGNTIYF
TRBJ2-7 TRBV19 . 14 CASSMSRNSYEQYF
TRBJ1-6 TRBV6-5 TRBD1 14 CASRPDRGLSPLHF
TRBJ1-2 TRBV12-3/TRBV12-4 TRBD1 13 CASSSTGDYGYTF
TRBJ1-4 TRBV29-1 . 14 CSVEVGRANEKLFF
TRBJ1-2 TRBV29-1 TRBD1 13 CSVKTGITYGYTF
TRBJ2-5 TRBV6-2/TRBV6-3 TRBD2 14 CASSPGLVGETQYF
TRBJ1-1 TRBV9 . 12 CASSSRAGEAFF
TRBJ2-7 TRBV13 TRBD2 15 CASSRLAGAFYEQYF
TRBJ1-2 TRBV4-2 . 16 CASSQEAQGAPYGYTF
TRBJ1-1 TRBV19 . 14 CASSTLGGHTEAFF
TRBJ2-3 TRBV19 TRBD1 14 CASRGTGVGDTQYF
TRBJ1-2 TRBV27 TRBD1 17 CASSSPGQGIPYYGYTF
TRBJ2-2 TRBV10-1 TRBD1 15 CASSFSGQGAGELFF
TRBJ2-2 TRBV18 . 16 CASSPTDSPNTGELFF
TRBJ2-7 TRBV25-1 TRBD1 18 CASSEWGTGVNGVDEQYF
TRBJ2-5 TRBV29-1 TRBD1 14 CSATGTGGGETQYF
TRBJ2-5 TRBV1 . 17 CTSSQDSVAGGRETQYF
TRBJ1-1 TRBV19 . 14 CATNRGAGFDEAFF
TRBJ1-1 TRBV6-5 . 15 CASSYSGQARTEAFF
TRBJ2-7 TRBV27 TRBD2 13 CASTLTSGDEQYF
TRBJ2-1 TRBV4-1 TRBD2 16 CASSQADRRGNNEQFF
TRBJ2-5 TRBV5-8 TRBD2 15 CASSPVAGGLETQYF
TRBJ2-7 TRBV6-5 TRBD1 13 CASGQGEDYEQYF